These T cell receptor beta chains were read from a single sample in a study of TIL therapy for anti-PD-1-resistant metastatic lung cancer. Assay: immunoSEQ multiplex PCR; the TCRdb copy retains only in-frame clones and omits some. The data show about 95,000 clones, just over 65% seen once. Sequencing was performed on tumor tissue, taken at baseline. The receptors here all came from a person aged 30 to 80 with non-small cell lung cancer. The CDR3 runs from the conserved cysteine through the conserved F or W. The D gene is left open where the match is weak.

J gene | D gene | V gene | CDR3 protein
TRBJ1-1 | . | TRBV5-4 | CASSWGAVMNTEAFF
TRBJ2-6 | . | TRBV5-5 | CASSLGRLSGANVLTF
TRBJ2-7 | . | TRBV11-2 | CASSLDDHEQYF
TRBJ1-1 | . | TRBV28 | CASSLFQATGHAEAFF
TRBJ2-1 | . | TRBV7-2 | CASSVKGNEQFF
TRBJ2-1 | TRBD2 | TRBV4-3 | CASSQTSGRNEQFF
TRBJ1-3 | TRBD1 | TRBV7-2 | CASSAGDRLSGNTIYF
TRBJ1-1 | TRBD1 | TRBV5-1 | CASSLQGRTEAFF
TRBJ1-4 | . | TRBV3-1/TRBV3-2 | CASSPRVATNEKLFF
TRBJ2-5 | TRBD2 | TRBV11-2 | CASSLDGGRWETQYF
TRBJ2-7 | TRBD2 | TRBV7-2 | CASSLGGLAGLSYEQYF
TRBJ2-4 | . | TRBV20-1 | CSANSGNIQYF
TRBJ1-2 | TRBD1 | TRBV27 | CASSLLPDRNYGYTF
TRBJ1-5 | . | TRBV15 | CATSRGKNQPQHF
TRBJ2-5 | . | TRBV7-9 | CASSLTEETQYF
TRBJ1-5 | TRBD1 | TRBV7-8 | CASSTWDRGGNQPQHF
TRBJ1-2 | . | TRBV15 | CATSRDLTSNYGYTF
TRBJ2-7 | . | TRBV28 | CASSLRYEQYF
TRBJ2-2 | . | TRBV10-1 | CASSRRGLGGELFF
TRBJ2-3 | . | TRBV10-1 | CASSESGFVQYF
TRBJ2-2 | TRBD2 | TRBV7-2 | CASSLSGSGAGELFF
TRBJ2-2 | . | TRBV4-3 | CASSQVAGWATGELFF
TRBJ2-5 | . | TRBV27 | CASSLRNRAQETQYF
TRBJ2-1 | TRBD2 | TRBV7-3 | CASSPNPWGLAGGPDYNEQFF
TRBJ1-1 | . | TRBV19 | CASSQTAYTEAFF
TRBJ1-1 | . | TRBV6-5 | CASSYFGLTEAFF
TRBJ2-1 | . | TRBV15 | CATTTSGEQFF